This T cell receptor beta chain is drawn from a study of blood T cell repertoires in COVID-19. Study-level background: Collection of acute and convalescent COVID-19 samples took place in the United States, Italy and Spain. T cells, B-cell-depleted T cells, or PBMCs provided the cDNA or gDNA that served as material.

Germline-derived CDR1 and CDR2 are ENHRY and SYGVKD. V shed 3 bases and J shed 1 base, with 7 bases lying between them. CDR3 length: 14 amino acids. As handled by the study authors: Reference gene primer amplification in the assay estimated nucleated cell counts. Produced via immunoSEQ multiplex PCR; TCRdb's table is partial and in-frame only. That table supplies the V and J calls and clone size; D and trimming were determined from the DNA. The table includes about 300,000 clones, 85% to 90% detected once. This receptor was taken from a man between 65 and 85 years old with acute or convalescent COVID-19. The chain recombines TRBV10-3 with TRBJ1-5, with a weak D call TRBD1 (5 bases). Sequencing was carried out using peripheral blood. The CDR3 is CAISDRESNQPQHF. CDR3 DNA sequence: TGTGCCATCAGTGACAGGGAAAGCAATCAGCCCCAGCATTTT.